The sequence of this T cell receptor beta chain was determined in a study of Ad26.COV2.S vaccination and SARS-CoV-2 variants. As for the study in general: COV1001, an Ad26.COV2.S trial, supplied this vaccine-arm donor. By the intramuscular route, Ad26.COV2.S was given once, or twice 56 days apart.

Here immunoSEQ multiplex PCR was the method, and the copy in TCRdb shows in-frame clones only, minus some. The table lists hundreds of thousands of clones, more than 75% of them singletons, with about 3.1% in the top ten. The study's findings and limits: With respect to non-spike TCR breadth, vaccine and placebo recipients were similar. Among vaccine recipients, spike-specific TCR breadth exceeded that of placebo recipients.

The sample's treatment: 15 to 20 received Ad26.COV2.S at low or high dose, single or two shots; roughly five received placebo; per-sample allocation not given. Material that was analyzed had been drawn on day 63 after the first vaccine or placebo injection. The length of the CDR3 is 15 residues. The germline V gene encodes CDR1 SGHRS and CDR2 YFSETQ. The V end lost 0 bases, the J end lost 3 bases, and 13 bases lay between the germline ends. Points on this clone: As yet, its antigen is unknown.

This clonotype originated in a person between 18 and 65 years old who received the Ad26.COV2.S COVID-19 vaccine or a placebo. V usage is TRBV5-1 and J usage is TRBJ2-7; D ambiguous. The sequencing here drew on peripheral blood, taken in a trial of Ad26.COV2.S vaccine versus placebo. DNA for the CDR3: TGCGCCAGCAGCTTGGATCCGGGCGGCCTCTACGAGCAGTACTTC. This sequence encodes CASSLDPGGLYEQYF.